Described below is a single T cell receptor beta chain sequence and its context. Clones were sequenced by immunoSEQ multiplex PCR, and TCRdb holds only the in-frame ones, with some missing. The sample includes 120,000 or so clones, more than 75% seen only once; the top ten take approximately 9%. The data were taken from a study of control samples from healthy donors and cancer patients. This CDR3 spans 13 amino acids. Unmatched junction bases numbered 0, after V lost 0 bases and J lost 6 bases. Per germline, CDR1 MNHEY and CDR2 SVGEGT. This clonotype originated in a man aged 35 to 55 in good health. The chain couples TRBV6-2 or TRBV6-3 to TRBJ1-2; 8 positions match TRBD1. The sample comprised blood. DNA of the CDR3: TGTGCCAGCAGTTACTCGACAGGGGATGGCTACACCTTC. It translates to CASSYSTGDGYTF.